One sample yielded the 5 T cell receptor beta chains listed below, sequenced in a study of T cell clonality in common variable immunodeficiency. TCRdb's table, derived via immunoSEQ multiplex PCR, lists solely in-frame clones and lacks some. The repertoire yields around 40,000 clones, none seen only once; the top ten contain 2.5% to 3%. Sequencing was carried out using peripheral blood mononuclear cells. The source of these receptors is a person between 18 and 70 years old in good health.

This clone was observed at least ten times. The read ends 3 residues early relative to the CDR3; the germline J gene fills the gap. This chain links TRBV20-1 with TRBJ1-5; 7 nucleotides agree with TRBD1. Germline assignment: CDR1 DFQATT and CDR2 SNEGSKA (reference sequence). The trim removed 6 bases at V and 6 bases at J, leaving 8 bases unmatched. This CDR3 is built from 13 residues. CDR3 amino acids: CSAGQPRGQPQHF. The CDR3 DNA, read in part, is TGCAGTGCGGGACAGCCGAGGGGTCAGCCC.

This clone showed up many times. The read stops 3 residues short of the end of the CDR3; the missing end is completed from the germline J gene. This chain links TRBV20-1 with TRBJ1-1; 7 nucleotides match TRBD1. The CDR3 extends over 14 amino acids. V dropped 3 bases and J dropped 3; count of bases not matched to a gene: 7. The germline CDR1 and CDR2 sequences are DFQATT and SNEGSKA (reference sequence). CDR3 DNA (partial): TGCAGTGCTAGGAGACAGGGCGCGGACACTGAA. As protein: CSARRQGADTE. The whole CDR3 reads CSARRQGADTEAFF.

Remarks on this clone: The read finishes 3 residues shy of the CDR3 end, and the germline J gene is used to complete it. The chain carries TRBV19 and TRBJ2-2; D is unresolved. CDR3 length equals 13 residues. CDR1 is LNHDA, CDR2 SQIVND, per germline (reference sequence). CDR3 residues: CASSFQVNEKLFF. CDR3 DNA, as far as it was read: TGTGCCAGTAGTTTCCAGGTTAATGAAAAG.

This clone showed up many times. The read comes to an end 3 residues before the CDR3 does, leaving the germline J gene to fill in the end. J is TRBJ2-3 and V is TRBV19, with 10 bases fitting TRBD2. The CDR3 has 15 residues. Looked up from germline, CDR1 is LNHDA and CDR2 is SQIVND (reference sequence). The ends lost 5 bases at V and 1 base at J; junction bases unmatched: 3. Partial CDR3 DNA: TGTGCCAGTAGTCTCGGGACTAGCGGCACAGATACG. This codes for CASSLGTSGTDT. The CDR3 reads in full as CASSLGTSGTDTQYF.

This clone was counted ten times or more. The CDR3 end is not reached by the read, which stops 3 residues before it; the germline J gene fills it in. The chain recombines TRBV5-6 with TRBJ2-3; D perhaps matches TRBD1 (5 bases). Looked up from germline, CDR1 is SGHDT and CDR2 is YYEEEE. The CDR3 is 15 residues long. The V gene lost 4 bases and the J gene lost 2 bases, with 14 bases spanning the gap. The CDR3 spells CASSLRAENTDTQYF. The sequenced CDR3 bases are TGTGCCAGCAGCCTCAGGGCGGAGAACACAGATACG.